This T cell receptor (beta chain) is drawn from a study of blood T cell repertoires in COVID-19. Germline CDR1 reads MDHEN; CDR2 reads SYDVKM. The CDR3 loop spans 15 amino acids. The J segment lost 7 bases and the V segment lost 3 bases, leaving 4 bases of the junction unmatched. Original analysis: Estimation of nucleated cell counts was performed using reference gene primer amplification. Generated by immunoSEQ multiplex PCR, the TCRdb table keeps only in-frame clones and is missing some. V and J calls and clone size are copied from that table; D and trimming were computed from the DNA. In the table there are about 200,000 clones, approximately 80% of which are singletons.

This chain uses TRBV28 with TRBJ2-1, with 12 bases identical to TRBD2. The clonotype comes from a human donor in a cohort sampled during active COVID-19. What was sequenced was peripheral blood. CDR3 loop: CASSLTSGRLNEQFF. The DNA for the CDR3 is TGTGCCAGCAGTTTGACTAGCGGGAGATTAAATGAGCAGTTCTTC.